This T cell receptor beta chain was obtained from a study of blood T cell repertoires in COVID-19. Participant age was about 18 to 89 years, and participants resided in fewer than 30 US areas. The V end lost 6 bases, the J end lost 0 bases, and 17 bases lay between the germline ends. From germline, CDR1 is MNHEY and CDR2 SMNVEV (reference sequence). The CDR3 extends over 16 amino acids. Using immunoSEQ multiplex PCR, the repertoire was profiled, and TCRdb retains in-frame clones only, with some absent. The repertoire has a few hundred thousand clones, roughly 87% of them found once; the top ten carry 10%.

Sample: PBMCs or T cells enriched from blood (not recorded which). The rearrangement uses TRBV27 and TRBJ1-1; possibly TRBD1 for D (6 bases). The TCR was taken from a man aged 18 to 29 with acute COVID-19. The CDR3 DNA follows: TGTGCCAGCAGGCGGACAGCGATAGGAATGAACACTGAAGCTTTCTTT. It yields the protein CASRRTAIGMNTEAFF.